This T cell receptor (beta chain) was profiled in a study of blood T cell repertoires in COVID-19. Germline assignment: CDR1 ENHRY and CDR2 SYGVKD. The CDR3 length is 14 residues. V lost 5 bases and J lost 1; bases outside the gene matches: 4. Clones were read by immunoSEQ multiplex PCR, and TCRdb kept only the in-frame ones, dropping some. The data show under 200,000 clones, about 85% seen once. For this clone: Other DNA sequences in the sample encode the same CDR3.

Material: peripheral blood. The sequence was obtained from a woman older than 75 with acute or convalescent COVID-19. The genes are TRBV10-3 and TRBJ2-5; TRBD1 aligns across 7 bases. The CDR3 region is CAISSRQGQETQYF. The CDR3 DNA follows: TGTGCCATCAGTTCAAGACAGGGCCAAGAGACCCAGTACTTC.